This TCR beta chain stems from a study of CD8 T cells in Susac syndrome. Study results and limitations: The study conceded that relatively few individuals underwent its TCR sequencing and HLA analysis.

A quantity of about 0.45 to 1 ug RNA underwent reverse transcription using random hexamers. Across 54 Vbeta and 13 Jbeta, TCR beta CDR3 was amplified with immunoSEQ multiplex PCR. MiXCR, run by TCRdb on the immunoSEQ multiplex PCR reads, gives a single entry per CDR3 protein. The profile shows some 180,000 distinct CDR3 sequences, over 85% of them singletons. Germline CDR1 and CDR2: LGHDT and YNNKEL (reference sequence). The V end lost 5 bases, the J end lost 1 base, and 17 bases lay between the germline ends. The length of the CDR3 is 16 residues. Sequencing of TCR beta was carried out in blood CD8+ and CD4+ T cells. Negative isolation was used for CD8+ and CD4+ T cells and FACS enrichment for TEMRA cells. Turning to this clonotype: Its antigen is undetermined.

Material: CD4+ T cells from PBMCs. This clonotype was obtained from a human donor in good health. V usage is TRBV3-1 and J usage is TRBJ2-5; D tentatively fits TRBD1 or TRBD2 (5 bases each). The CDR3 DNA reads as TGTGCCAGCAGCTTACGTCCGGTGGGGGTCCAAGAGACCCAGTACTTC. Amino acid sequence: CASSLRPVGVQETQYF.